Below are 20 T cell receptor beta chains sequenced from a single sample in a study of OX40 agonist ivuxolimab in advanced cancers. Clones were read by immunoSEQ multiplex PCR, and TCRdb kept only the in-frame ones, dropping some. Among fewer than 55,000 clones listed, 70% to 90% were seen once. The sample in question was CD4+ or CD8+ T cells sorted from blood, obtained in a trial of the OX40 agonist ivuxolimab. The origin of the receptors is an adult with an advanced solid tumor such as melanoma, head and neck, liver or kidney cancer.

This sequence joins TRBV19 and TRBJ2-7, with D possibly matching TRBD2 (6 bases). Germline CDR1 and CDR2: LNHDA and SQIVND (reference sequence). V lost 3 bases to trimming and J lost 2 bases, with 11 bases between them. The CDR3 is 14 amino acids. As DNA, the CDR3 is TGTGCCAGTAGTATCGGGACTGATACCTACGAGCAGTACTTC. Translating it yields CASSIGTDTYEQYF. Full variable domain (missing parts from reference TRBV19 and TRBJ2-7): DGGITQSPKYLFRKEGQNVTLSCEQNLNHDAMYWYRQDPGQGLRLIYYSQIVNDFQKGDIAEGYSVSREKKESFPLTVTSAQKNPTAFYLCASSIGTDTYEQYFGPGTRLTVT.

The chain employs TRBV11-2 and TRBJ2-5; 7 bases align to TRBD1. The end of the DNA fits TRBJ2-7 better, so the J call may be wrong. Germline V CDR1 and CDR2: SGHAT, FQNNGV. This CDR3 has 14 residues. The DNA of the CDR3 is TGTGCCAGCAGCTTCATAAGGGGGCGTTACGAGCAGTACTTC. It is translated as CASSFIRGRYEQYF.

Written as DNA, the CDR3 is TGTGCCAGCAGTGATTTGCTCGGGGGTGGTTATGGCTACACCTTC. It specifies CASSDLLGGGYGYTF. The V gene is TRBV6-1, the J gene TRBJ1-2, with D possibly being TRBD1 (5 bases). The CDR3 totals 15 residues. The germline V and J ends were trimmed by 3 bases and 5 bases, with 16 bases remaining between them. Looked up from germline, CDR1 is MNHNS and CDR2 is SASEGT.

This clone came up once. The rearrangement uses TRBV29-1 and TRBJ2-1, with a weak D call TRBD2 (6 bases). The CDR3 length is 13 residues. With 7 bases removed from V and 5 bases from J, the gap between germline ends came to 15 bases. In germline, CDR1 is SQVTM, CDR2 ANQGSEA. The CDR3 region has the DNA TGCAGCGCCACATTAGGAGGGAACAATGAGCAGTTCTTC. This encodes CSATLGGNNEQFF.

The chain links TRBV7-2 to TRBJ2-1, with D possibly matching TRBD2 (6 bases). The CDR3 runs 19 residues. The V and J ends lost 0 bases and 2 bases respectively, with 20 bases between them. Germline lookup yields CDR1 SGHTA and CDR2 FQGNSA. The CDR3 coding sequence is TGTGCCAGCAGCTTAGCGGGAGCAGGGAGGTCAGTAGCCTACAATGAGCAGTTCTTC. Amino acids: CASSLAGAGRSVAYNEQFF.

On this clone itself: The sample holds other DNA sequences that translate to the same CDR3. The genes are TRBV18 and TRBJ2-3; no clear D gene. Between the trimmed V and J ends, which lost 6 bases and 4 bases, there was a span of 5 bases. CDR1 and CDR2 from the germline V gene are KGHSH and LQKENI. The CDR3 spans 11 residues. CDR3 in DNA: TGTGCCAGCTCCCCATCAGATACGCAGTATTTT. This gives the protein CASSPSDTQYF.

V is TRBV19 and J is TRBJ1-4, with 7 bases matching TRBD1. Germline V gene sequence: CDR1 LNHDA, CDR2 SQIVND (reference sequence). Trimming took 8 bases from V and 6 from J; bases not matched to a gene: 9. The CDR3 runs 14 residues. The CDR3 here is CASSHRGGDEKLFF. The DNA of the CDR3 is TGTGCCAGTTCTCACAGGGGTGGAGATGAAAAACTGTTTTTT.

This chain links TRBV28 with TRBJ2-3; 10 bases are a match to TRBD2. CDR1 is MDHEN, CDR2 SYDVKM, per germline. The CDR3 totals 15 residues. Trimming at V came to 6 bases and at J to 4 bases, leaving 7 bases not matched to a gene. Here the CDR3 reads CASRSAGGIADTQYF. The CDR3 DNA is TGTGCCAGCAGGTCAGCGGGGGGGATAGCAGATACGCAGTATTTT.

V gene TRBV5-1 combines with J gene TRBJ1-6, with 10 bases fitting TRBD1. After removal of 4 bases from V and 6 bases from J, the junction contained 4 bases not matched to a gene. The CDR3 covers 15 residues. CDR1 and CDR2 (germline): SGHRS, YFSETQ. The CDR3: CASSMGQGINSPLHF. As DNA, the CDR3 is TGCGCCAGCAGCATGGGACAGGGGATTAATTCACCCCTCCACTTT.

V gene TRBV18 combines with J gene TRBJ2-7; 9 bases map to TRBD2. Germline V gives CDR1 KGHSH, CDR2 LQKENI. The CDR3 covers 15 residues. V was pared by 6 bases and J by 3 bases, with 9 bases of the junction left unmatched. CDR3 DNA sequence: TGTGCCAGCTCCTACAGCGGGGGGCGAAACTACGAGCAGTACTTC. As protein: CASSYSGGRNYEQYF.

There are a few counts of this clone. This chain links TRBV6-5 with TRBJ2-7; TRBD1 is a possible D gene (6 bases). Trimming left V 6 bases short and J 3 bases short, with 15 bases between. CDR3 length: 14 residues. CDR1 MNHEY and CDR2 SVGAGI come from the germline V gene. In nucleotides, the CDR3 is TGTGCCAGCAGCTTTAATCGACAGGTCTACGAGCAGTACTTC. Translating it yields CASSFNRQVYEQYF.

This CDR3 reads CASSSAGVADTQYF. CDR3 nucleotide sequence: TGTGCCAGCAGCTCCGCTGGGGTCGCAGATACGCAGTATTTT. The J gene is TRBJ2-3, the V gene TRBV5-4; D not resolved. V lost 3 bases and J 4 bases, leaving 12 bases between the germline ends. CDR3 length: 14 amino acids. CDR1 is SGHNT and CDR2 is YYREEE in the germline V gene (reference sequence).

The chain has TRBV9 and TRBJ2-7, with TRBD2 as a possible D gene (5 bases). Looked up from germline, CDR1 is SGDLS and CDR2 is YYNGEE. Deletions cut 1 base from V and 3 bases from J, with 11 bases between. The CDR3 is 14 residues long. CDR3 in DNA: TGTGCCAGCAGCGTAAGGTGGGAGAACTACGAGCAGTACTTC. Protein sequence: CASSVRWENYEQYF. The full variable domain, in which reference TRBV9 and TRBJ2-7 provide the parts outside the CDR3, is DSGVTQTPKHLITATGQRVTLRCSPRSGDLSVYWYQQSLDQGLQFLIQYYNGEERAKGNILERFSAQQFPDLHSELNLSSLELGDSALYFCASSVRWENYEQYFGPGTRLTVT.

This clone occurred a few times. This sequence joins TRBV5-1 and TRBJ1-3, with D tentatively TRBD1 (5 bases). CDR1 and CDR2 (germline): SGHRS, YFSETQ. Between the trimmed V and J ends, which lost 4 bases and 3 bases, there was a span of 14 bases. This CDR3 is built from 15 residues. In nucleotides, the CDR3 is TGCGCCAGCAGCCGAGGGACTCTGCGTGGAAACACCATATATTTT. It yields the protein CASSRGTLRGNTIYF.

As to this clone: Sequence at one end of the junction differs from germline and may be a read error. As DNA, the CDR3 is TGTGCCAGCAGCTTATTAAGGACAGGGCCTAACGAAAAACTGTTTTTT. Translated: CASSLLRTGPNEKLFF. The chain joins TRBV7-9 to TRBJ1-4, with 8 bases lining up with TRBD1. The CDR3 loop spans 16 amino acids. The germline CDR1 and CDR2 sequences are SEHNR and FQNEAQ (reference sequence).

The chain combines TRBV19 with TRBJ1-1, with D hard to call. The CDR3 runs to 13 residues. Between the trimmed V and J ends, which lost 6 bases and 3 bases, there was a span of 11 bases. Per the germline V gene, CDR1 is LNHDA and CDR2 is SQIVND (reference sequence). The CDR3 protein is CASSPYGDTEAFF. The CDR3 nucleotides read TGTGCCAGTAGCCCTTATGGGGACACTGAAGCTTTCTTT.

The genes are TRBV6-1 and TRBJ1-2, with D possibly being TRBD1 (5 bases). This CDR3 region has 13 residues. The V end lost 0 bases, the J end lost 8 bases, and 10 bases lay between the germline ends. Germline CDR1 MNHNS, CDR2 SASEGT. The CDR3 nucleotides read TGTGCCAGCAGTGAAGCGGCAGGGTACGGCTACACCTTC. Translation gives CASSEAAGYGYTF.

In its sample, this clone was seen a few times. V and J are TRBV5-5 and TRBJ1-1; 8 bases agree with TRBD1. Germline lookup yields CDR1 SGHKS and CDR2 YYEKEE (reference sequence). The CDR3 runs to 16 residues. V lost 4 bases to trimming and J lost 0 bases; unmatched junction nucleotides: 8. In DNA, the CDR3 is TGTGCCAGCAGCAGAGACAGGGGTACCGTGAACACTGAAGCTTTCTTT. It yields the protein CASSRDRGTVNTEAFF.

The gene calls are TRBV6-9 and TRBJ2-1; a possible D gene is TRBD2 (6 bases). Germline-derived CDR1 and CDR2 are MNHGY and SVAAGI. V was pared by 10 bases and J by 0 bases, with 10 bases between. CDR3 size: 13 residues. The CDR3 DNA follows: TGTGCCAAGGCGGGGAGCTCCTACAATGAGCAGTTCTTC. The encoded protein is CAKAGSSYNEQFF.

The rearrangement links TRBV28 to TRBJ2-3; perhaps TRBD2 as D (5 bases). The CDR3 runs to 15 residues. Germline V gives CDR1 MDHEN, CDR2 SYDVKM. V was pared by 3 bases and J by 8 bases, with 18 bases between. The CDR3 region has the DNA TGTGCCAGCAGTTTTGAGGCGGGCCCGTTAGGTACGCAGTATTTT. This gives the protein CASSFEAGPLGTQYF. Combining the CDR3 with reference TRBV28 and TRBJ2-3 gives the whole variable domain DVKVTQSSRYLVKRTGEKVFLECVQDMDHENMFWYRQDPGLGLRLIYFSYDVKMKEKGDIPEGYSVSREKKERFSLILESASTNQTSMYLCASSFEAGPLGTQYFGPGTRLTVL.